The 4 T cell receptor beta chains listed next were all sequenced from one sample in a study of radiotherapy plus CTLA-4 blockade in lung cancer. Assay used: immunoSEQ multiplex PCR; TCRdb lists only in-frame clones, some missing. The sample records 90,000 or so clones, 83% being singletons. Sequencing was performed on peripheral blood, taken from a patient treated with radiotherapy plus ipilimumab. These receptors came from a human donor with non-small cell lung cancer who had stable disease on radiotherapy plus ipilimumab.

V is TRBV5-1 and J is TRBJ2-1; 11 bases match TRBD2. The CDR3 covers 18 residues. Germline trimming cut 0 bases from V and 4 bases from J; bases unmatched to any gene: 9. Germline V lookup: CDR1 SGHRS, CDR2 YFSETQ. The CDR3 here is CASSLGLAGGWDYNEQFF. Here the CDR3 DNA reads TGCGCCAGCAGCTTGGGTCTAGCGGGGGGCTGGGATTACAATGAGCAGTTCTTC.

This clone was observed a handful of times. The rearrangement joins TRBV14 to TRBJ2-7; D gene uncertain. The CDR3 is 13 amino acids. The germline V gene encodes CDR1 SGHDN and CDR2 FVKESK. The V end lost 4 bases, the J end lost 3 bases, and 10 bases lay between the germline ends. The CDR3: CASSRQRGYEQYF. The CDR3 bases are TGTGCCAGCAGCCGCCAAAGAGGCTACGAGCAGTACTTC.

For the CDR3, the DNA is TGTGCCAGCAGTGTAGACAGGGAGCAGTACTTC. Its translation is CASSVDREQYF. The chain uses TRBV6-1 and TRBJ2-7; tentative D call: TRBD1 (6 bases). Germline V gene sequence: CDR1 MNHNS, CDR2 SASEGT. The V end was cut by 4 bases, the J end by 7 bases, with 8 bases between. The CDR3 contains 11 residues.

The rearrangement joins TRBV14 to TRBJ2-3, with no clear D. The germline CDR1 and CDR2 sequences are SGHDN and FVKESK. This CDR3 has 16 amino acids. V lost 2 bases and J 3 bases, leaving 15 bases between the germline ends. Here the CDR3 reads CASSQLGYRSTDTQYF. The DNA of the CDR3 is TGTGCCAGCAGCCAACTGGGTTACCGGTCGACAGATACGCAGTATTTT.